One sample yielded the 7 T cell receptor beta chains listed below, sequenced in a study of T cells in Graves' hyperthyroidism and ophthalmopathy (dated by TCRdb to the late 2010s). Library preparation used multiplex PCR. Instrument used: Illumina HiSeq 2000. Amplification of TCR beta CDR3 regions was carried out from RNA transcripts. A first-round RT-PCR of the TCR CDR3 used the HTBI primer set with the Qiagen OneStep RT-PCR kit. The public reads were run again by TCRdb, first through fastp at Q25 and then through MiXCR, and only productive beta chains were kept. Every entry covers one CDR3 protein and lists the most common genes and DNA from its rows. The sample records 300,000 or so distinct CDR3 sequences, over 15% of which are singletons. The ten largest make up 45% to 50% of the sample. The sequencing input was blood. The receptors were sampled from a woman aged 45-65 years with Graves' hyperthyroidism.

This clonotype appeared many times. The CDR3 coding sequence is TGTGCCAGCAGTCGGACAATCCCCACAGATACGCAGTATTTT. This codes for CASSRTIPTDTQYF. The chain has TRBV28 and TRBJ2-3; weak D call: TRBD1 (5 bases). V was pared by 5 bases and J by 2 bases, with 11 bases between. Germline V gives CDR1 MDHEN, CDR2 SYDVKM. The CDR3 is 14 amino acids.

This clonotype was detected only a few times. V and J are TRBV29-1 and TRBJ2-1; D is unresolved. Per the germline V gene, CDR1 is SQVTM and CDR2 is ANQGSEA. This CDR3 has 13 amino acids. V was trimmed by 5 bases and J by 7 bases, leaving 15 bases between them. The CDR3 here is CSVSVVLWNEQFF. The CDR3 DNA follows: TGCAGCGTTAGTGTTGTCCTTTGGAATGAGCAGTTCTTC.

The chain is built from TRBV18 and TRBJ2-1; 7 bases align to TRBD2. V lost 0 bases and J lost 5; bases outside the gene matches: 10. CDR1 and CDR2 (germline): KGHSH, LQKENI. CDR3 size: 17 residues. The CDR3 here is CASSPPSGASGHNEQFF. The CDR3, as DNA: TGTGCCAGCTCACCACCTTCCGGGGCTAGCGGCCACAATGAGCAGTTCTTC.

CDR3 residues: CASSQELPGRINEKLFF. The CDR3 nucleotides are TGTGCCAGCAGCCAAGAGTTGCCGGGACGGATTAATGAAAAACTGTTTTTT. This chain joins TRBV4-2 and TRBJ1-4, with D possibly matching TRBD1 (5 bases). The CDR3 covers 17 residues. Germline V gives CDR1 LGHNA, CDR2 YNFKEQ. V was shortened by 0 bases and J by 4 bases, with 15 bases between the two germline ends.

J is TRBJ1-1 and V is TRBV19, with 8 positions matching TRBD1. Germline CDR1 is LNHDA and CDR2 is SQIVND (reference sequence). The CDR3 is 13 amino acids. Unmatched junction bases numbered 6, after V lost 6 bases and J lost 6 bases. This CDR3 is CASSPQGDAEAFF. Here the CDR3 DNA reads TGTGCCAGTAGCCCACAGGGGGACGCTGAAGCTTTCTTT.

This clonotype was observed at least ten times. The V call is TRBV20-1, the J call TRBJ1-2; no clear D gene. CDR1 is DFQATT and CDR2 is SNEGSKA in the germline V gene (reference sequence). The CDR3 loop spans 13 amino acids. The V gene lost 6 bases and the J gene lost 2 bases, with 13 bases spanning the gap. CDR3 bases: TGCAGTGCAAAGCCGGGCCGCAACTATGGCTACACCTTC. It translates to CSAKPGRNYGYTF.

This clonotype was seen ten or more times. The genes are TRBV28 and TRBJ2-3; 8 bases map to TRBD2. Trimming at V came to 3 bases and at J to 4 bases, leaving 3 bases not matched to a gene. CDR1 and CDR2 from the germline V gene are MDHEN and SYDVKM. The CDR3 runs 14 residues. CDR3 sequence reads: CASSFQREPDTQYF. CDR3 sequence (DNA): TGTGCCAGCAGTTTTCAGCGGGAGCCAGATACGCAGTATTTT.